The present entry profiles one T cell receptor beta chain with its context. Its antigen is as yet unknown. Measured with immunoSEQ multiplex PCR; TCRdb has only the in-frame clones, and not every one. The top ten hold under 0.15% of the sample, which has around 100,000 clones, more than 85% seen once. The data originate from a study of siplizumab effects on memory and regulatory T cells. Findings of the study overall: Among sequences traceable to unstimulated CD4+ memory cells, alloreactive ones were significantly reduced by siplizumab. Naive T cells looked more diverse than memory cells, and they looked like major contributors to the alloresponse.

This CDR3 region has 15 residues. Germline V gene lookup returns CDR1 SGDLS and CDR2 YYNGEE. Trimming took 3 bases from V and 9 from J; bases not matched to a gene: 9. The specimen was CD4+ T cells sorted from blood. This TCR was recovered from a human donor in good health. The chain has TRBV9 and TRBJ2-7, with 13 bases aligning to TRBD2. CDR3 nucleotides: TGTGCCAGCAGCGACGGGACTAGCGGGGCCCCGGGGCAGTACTTC. The encoded protein is CASSDGTSGAPGQYF.